The following is a T cell receptor (beta chain) sequence with its context. What it recognizes is unknown. This specimen belongs to a study of T cells in Graves' hyperthyroidism and ophthalmopathy. Study observations and caveats: The model made its ophthalmopathy prediction, and onset followed a median approximately 7 months later.

With 5 bases removed from V and 5 bases from J, the gap between germline ends came to 10 bases. This CDR3 region has 13 residues. Germline CDR1 MNHNS, CDR2 SASEGT. A patient was excluded if there was uncontrolled infection, other autoimmune disease, pregnancy or lactation. Diagnoses rested on clinical symptoms, serum thyroxine and TRAb, thyroid ultrasound and orbital computed tomography. The authors obtained PBMCs from over 8.5 ml of fresh peripheral blood. The CDR3 regions of TCR beta were amplified from RNA transcripts. HTBI primers drove first-round RT-PCR of the TCR CDR3. Via MiXCR, TCRdb re-called the multiplex PCR reads, giving one row per CDR3 protein. In the table there are fewer than 500,000 distinct CDR3 sequences, approximately 14% of which are singletons.

Sequencing was done on a sample of blood. This rearrangement joins TRBV6-1 to TRBJ2-1, with D perhaps TRBD1 (5 bases). The receptor was isolated from a man between 18 and 29 years old with Graves' ophthalmopathy. The CDR3 DNA follows: TGTGCCAGCAGTATCGACAGCCACAATGAGCAGTTCTTC. Encoded protein: CASSIDSHNEQFF.